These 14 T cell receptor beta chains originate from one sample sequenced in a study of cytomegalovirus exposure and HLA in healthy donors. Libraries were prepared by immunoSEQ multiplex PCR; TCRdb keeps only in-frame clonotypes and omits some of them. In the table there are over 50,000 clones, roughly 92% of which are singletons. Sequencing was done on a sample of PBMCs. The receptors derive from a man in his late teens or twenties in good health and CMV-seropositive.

CDR3 region: CASSFLRDSMFYEQYF. Here the CDR3 DNA reads TGCGCCAGCAGCTTCCTGAGGGATTCCATGTTCTACGAGCAGTACTTC. The gene calls are TRBV5-1 and TRBJ2-7; possibly TRBD2 for D (5 bases). The CDR3 is made up of 16 amino acids. CDR1 and CDR2 (germline): SGHRS, YFSETQ. V was trimmed by 2 bases and J by 3 bases, leaving 18 bases between them. Looking up the rest from reference TRBV5-1 and TRBJ2-7 gives the full variable domain: KAGVTQTPRYLIKTRGQQVTLSCSPISGHRSVSWYQQTPGQGLQFLFEYFSETQRNKGNFPGRFSGRQFSNSRSEMNVSTLELGDSALYLCASSFLRDSMFYEQYFGPGTRLTVT.

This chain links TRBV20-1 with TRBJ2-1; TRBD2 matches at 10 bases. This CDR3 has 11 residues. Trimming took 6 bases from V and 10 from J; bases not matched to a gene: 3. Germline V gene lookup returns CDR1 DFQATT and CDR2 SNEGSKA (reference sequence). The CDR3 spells CSAQREGEQFF. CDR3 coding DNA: TGCAGTGCCCAGCGGGAGGGGGAGCAGTTCTTC.

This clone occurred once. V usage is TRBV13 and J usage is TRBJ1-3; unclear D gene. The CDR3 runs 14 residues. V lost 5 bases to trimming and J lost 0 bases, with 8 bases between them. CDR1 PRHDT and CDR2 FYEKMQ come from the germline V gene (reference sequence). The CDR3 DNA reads TGTGCCAGCAGCCGGGTCTCCTCTGGAAACACCATATATTTT. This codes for CASSRVSSGNTIYF.

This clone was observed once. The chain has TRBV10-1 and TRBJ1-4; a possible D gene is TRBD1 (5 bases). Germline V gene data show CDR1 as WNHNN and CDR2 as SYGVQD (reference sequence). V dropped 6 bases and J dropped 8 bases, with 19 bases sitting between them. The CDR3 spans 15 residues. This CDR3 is CASRDPRTQGEKLFF. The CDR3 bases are TGCGCCAGCAGAGACCCGAGAACCCAGGGAGAAAAACTGTTTTTT.

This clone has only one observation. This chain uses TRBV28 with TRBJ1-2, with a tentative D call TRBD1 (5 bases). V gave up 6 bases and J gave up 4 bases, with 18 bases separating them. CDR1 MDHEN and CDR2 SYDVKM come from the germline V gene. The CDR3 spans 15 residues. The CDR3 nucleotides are TGTGCCAGCAGGATGAGGAGGGGACTAGTCTATGGCTACACCTTC. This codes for CASRMRRGLVYGYTF.

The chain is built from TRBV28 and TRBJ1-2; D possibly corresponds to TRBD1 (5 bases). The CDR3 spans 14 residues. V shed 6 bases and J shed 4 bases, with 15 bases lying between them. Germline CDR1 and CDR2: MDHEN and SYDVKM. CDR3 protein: CASSSVPGGYGYTF. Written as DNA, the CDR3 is TGTGCCAGCAGCTCGGTACCCGGGGGCTATGGCTACACCTTC.

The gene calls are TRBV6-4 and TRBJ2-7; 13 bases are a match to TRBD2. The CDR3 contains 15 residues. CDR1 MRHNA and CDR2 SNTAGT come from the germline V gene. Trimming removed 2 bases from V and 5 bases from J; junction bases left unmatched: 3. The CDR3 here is CASSDETSGRNEQYF. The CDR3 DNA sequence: TGTGCCAGCAGTGACGAGACTAGCGGGAGGAACGAGCAGTACTTC.

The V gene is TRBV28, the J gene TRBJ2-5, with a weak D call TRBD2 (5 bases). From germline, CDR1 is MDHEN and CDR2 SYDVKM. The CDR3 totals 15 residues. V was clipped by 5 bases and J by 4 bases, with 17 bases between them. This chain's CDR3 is CASSLPTGEGETQYF. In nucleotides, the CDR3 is TGTGCCAGCAGTCTCCCCACCGGCGAGGGAGAGACCCAGTACTTC.

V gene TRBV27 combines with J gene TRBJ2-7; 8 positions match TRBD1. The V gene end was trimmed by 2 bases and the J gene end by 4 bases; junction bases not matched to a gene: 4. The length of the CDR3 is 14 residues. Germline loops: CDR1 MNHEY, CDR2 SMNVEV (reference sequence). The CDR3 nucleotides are TGTGCCAGCAGTTTAGACCACAGGGGGTACGAGCAGTACTTC. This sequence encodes CASSLDHRGYEQYF.

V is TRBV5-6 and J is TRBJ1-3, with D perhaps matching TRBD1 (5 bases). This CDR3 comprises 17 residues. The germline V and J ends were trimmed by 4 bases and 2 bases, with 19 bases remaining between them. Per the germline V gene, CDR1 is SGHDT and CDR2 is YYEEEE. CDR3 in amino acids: CASSPWTWGDPGNTIYF. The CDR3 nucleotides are TGTGCCAGCAGCCCCTGGACTTGGGGGGATCCTGGAAACACCATATATTTT.

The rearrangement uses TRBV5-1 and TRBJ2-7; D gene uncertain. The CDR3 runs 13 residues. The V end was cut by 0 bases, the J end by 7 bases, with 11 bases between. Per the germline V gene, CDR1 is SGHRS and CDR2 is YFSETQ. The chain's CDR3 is CASSLAAVEEQYF. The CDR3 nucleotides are TGCGCCAGCAGCTTGGCCGCCGTAGAGGAGCAGTACTTC.

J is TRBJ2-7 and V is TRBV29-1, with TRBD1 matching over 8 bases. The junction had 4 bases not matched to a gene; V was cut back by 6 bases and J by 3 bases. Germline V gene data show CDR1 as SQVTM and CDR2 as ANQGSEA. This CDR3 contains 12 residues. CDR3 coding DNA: TGCAGCGTCCGAGACAGGGGCTACGAGCAGTACTTC. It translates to CSVRDRGYEQYF.

In DNA form, the CDR3 reads TGTGCCAGCAGTAGACAGATTAGCACAGATACGCAGTATTTT. Its protein product is CASSRQISTDTQYF. The rearrangement joins TRBV6-6 to TRBJ2-3; the D gene is possibly TRBD1 (5 bases). The CDR3 totals 14 residues. Trimming took 5 bases from V and 0 from J, leaving 9 bases between them. CDR1 MNHNY and CDR2 SVGAGI come from the germline V gene (reference sequence).

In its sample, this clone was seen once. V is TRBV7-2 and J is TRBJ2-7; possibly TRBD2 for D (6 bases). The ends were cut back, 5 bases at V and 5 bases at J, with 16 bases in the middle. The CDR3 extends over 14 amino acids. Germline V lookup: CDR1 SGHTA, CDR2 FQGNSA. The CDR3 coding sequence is TGTGCCAGCAGCGACCGGGACTCTACCCACGAGCAGTACTTC. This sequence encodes CASSDRDSTHEQYF. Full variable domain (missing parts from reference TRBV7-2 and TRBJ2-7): GAGVSQSPSNKVTEKGKDVELRCDPISGHTALYWYRQSLGQGLEFLIYFQGNSAPDKSGLPSDRFSAERTGGSVSTLTIQRTQQEDSAVYLCASSDRDSTHEQYFGPGTRLTVT.